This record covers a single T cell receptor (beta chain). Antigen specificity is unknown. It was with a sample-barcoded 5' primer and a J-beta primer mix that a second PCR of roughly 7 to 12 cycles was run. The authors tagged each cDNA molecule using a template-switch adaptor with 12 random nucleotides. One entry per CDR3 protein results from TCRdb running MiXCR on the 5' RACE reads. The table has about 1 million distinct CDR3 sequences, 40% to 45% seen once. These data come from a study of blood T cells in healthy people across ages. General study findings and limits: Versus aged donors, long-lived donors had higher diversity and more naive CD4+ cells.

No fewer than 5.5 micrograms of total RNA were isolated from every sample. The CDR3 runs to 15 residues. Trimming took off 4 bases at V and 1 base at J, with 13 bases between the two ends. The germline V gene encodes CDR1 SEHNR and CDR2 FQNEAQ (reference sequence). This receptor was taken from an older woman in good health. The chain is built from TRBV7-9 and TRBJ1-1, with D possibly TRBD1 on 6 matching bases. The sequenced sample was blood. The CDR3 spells CASSWKGTQNTEAFF. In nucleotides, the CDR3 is TGTGCCAGCAGCTGGAAAGGGACACAGAACACTGAAGCTTTCTTT.